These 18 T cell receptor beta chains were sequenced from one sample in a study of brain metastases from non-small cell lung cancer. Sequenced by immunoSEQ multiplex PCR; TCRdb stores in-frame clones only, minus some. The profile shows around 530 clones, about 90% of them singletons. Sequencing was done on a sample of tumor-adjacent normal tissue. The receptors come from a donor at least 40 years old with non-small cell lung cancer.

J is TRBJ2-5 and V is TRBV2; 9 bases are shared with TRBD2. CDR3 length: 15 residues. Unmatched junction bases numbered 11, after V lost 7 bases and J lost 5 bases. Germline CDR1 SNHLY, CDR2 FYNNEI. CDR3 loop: CASIGIAGVRETQYF. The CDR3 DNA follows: TGTGCCAGCATTGGGATAGCGGGAGTTAGGGAGACCCAGTACTTC.

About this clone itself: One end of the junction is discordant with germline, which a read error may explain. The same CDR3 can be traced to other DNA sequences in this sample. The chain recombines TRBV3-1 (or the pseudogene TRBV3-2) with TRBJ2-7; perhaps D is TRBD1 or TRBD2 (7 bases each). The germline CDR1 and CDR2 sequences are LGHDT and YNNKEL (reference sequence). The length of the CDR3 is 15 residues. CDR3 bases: TGTGCCAGTAGCCGATCAGGGGGGGGTTCCTACGAGCAGTACTTC. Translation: CASSRSGGGSYEQYF.

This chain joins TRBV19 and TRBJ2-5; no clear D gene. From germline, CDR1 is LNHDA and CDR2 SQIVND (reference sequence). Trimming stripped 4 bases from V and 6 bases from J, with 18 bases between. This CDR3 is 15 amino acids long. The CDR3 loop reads CASSTSHTTVKTQYF. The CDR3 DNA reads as TGTGCCAGTAGTACCAGTCACACGACCGTGAAGACCCAGTACTTC.

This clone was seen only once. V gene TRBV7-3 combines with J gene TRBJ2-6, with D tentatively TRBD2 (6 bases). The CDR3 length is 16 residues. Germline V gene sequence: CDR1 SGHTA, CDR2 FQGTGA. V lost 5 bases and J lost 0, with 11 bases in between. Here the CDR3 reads CASSKAGSSGANVLTF. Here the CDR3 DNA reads TGTGCCAGCAGCAAGGCGGGGAGCTCTGGGGCCAACGTCCTGACTTTC.

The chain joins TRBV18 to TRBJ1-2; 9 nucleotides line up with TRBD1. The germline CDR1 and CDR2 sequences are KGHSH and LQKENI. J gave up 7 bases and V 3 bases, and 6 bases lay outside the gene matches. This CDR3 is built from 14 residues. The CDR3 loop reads CASSPGTGRGGYTF. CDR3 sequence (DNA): TGTGCCAGCTCACCGGGGACAGGGAGAGGTGGCTACACCTTC.

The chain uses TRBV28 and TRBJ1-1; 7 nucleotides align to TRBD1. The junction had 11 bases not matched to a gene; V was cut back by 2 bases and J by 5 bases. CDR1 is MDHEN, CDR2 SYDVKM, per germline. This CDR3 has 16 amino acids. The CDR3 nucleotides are TGTGCCAGCAGTTTACCGGGGTCAGGGGGGATGACTGAAGCTTTCTTT. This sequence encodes CASSLPGSGGMTEAFF. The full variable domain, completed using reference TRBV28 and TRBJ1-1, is DVKVTQSSRYLVKRTGEKVFLECVQDMDHENMFWYRQDPGLGLRLIYFSYDVKMKEKGDIPEGYSVSREKKERFSLILESASTNQTSMYLCASSLPGSGGMTEAFFGQGTRLTVV.

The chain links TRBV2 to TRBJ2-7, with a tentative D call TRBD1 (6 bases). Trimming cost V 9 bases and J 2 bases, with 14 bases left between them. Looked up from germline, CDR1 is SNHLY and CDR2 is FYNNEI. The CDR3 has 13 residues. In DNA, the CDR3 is TGTGCCAGTACTGCCGGGACAACCTACGAGCAGTACTTC. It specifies CASTAGTTYEQYF.

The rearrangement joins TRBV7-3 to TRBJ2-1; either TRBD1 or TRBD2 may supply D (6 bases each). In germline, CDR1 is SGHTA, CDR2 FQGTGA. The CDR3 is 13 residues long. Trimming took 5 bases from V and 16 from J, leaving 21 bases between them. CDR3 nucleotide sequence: TGTGCCAGCAGCGAGGCCCCGGGGGCAGGAATTTTCTTC. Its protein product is CASSEAPGAGIFF. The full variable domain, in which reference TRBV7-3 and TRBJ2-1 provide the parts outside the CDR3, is GAGVSQTPSNKVTEKGKYVELRCDPISGHTALYWYRQSLGQGPEFLIYFQGTGAADDSGLPNDRFFAVRPEGSVSTLKIQRTERGDSAVYLCASSEAPGAGIFFGPGTRLTVL.

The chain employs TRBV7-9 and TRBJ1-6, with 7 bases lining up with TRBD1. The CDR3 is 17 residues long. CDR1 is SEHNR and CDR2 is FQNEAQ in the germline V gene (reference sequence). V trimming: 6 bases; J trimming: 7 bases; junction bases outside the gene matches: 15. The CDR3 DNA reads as TGTGCCAGCAGACCAGGATATCAGGGGGAAGACAATTCACCCCTCCACTTT. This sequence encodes CASRPGYQGEDNSPLHF.

The CDR3 DNA reads TGTGCCAGCAGCCGAACCCCTTATCAGCCCCAGCATTTT. It yields the protein CASSRTPYQPQHF. The chain links TRBV14 to TRBJ1-5; D remains ambiguous. V lost 4 bases to trimming and J lost 5 bases, with 9 bases between them. From germline, CDR1 is SGHDN and CDR2 FVKESK. This CDR3 comprises 13 residues.

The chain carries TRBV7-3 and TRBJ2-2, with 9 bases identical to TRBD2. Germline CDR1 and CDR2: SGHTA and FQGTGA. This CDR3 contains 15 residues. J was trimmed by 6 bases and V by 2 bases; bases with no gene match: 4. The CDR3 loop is CASSLAGGVAGELFF. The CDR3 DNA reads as TGTGCCAGCAGCTTAGCGGGAGGGGTTGCCGGGGAGCTGTTTTTT. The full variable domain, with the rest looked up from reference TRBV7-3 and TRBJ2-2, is GAGVSQTPSNKVTEKGKYVELRCDPISGHTALYWYRQSLGQGPEFLIYFQGTGAADDSGLPNDRFFAVRPEGSVSTLKIQRTERGDSAVYLCASSLAGGVAGELFFGEGSRLTVL.

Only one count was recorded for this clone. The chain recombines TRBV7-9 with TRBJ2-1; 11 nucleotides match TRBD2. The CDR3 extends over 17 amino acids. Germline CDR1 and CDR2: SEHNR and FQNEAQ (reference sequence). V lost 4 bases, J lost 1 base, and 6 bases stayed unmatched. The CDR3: CASSSPGTSGSYNEQFF. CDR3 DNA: TGTGCCAGCAGCTCCCCCGGGACTAGCGGTTCCTACAATGAGCAGTTCTTC.

CDR3 loop: CASSLRTGGSSGANVLTF. The CDR3 nucleotides are TGTGCCAGCAGCTTAAGGACAGGGGGAAGCTCTGGGGCCAACGTCCTGACTTTC. This chain links TRBV7-8 with TRBJ2-6, with TRBD1 identical over 10 bases. J lost 0 bases, V lost 2 bases, and 4 bases had no gene match. Germline CDR1 SGHVS, CDR2 FQNEAQ. The CDR3 has 18 residues. Filled out from reference TRBV7-8 and TRBJ2-6, the complete variable domain reads GAGVSQSPRYKVAKRGQDVALRCDPISGHVSLFWYQQALGQGPEFLTYFQNEAQLDKSGLPSDRFFAERPEGSVSTLKIQRTQQEDSAVYLCASSLRTGGSSGANVLTFGAGSRLTVL.

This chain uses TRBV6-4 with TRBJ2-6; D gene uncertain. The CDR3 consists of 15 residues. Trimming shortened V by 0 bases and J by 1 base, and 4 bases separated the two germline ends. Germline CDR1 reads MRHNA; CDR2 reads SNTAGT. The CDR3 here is CASSDSGSGANVLTF. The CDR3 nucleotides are TGTGCCAGCAGTGACTCAGGGTCTGGGGCCAACGTCCTGACTTTC.

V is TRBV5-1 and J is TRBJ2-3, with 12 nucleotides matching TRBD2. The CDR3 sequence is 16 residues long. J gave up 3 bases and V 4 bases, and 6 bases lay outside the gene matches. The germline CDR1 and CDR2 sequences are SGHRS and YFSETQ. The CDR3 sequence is CASSPGTSGPTDTQYF. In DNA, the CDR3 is TGCGCCAGCAGCCCGGGGACTAGCGGGCCAACAGATACGCAGTATTTT.

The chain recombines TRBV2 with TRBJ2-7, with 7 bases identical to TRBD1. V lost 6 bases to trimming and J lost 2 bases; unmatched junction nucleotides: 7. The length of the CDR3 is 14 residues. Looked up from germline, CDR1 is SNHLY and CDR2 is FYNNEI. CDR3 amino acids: CASRPGTATYEQYF. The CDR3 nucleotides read TGTGCCAGCAGGCCCGGGACAGCCACCTACGAGCAGTACTTC.

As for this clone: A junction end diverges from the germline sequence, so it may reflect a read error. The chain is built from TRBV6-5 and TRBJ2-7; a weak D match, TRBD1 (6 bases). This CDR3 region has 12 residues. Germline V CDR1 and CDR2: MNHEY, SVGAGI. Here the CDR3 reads CASWGPGYEQYF. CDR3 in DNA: TGTGCCAGCTGGGGGCCGGGGTACGAGCAGTACTTT.

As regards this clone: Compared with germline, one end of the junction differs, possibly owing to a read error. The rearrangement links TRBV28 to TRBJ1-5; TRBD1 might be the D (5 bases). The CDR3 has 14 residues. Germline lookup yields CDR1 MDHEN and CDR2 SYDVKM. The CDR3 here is CASSDQGSNQPQHF. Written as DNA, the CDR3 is TGTGCCAGCAGTGACCAGGGTAGCAATCAGCCTCAGCATTTT.